These 5 T cell receptor beta chains were sequenced from one sample in a study of blood T cells in healthy people across ages. A second PCR of about 7 to 12 cycles used a sample-barcoded 5' primer and a J-beta primer mix. TCRdb reprocessed the 5' RACE reads with MiXCR, giving one entry per CDR3 protein. The sample holds about 1.5 million distinct CDR3 sequences, less than 45% seen once. The sample was blood. These TCRs come from a woman aged 18-29 years in good health.

This clonotype turned up a few times. The chain couples TRBV5-1 to TRBJ2-3; D is uncertain. The CDR3 runs to 15 residues. Trimming shortened V by 3 bases and J by 1 base, and 12 bases separated the two germline ends. Germline V gene sequence: CDR1 SGHRS, CDR2 YFSETQ. The CDR3 loop is CASSSERFGTDTQYF. CDR3 DNA sequence: TGCGCCAGCAGCTCTGAGCGATTTGGCACAGATACGCAGTATTTT.

The chain carries TRBV5-1 and TRBJ2-5; D might be TRBD1 (5 bases). The DNA end is a closer match to TRBJ2-1, so the J assignment may be wrong. The CDR3 spans 16 residues. Germline CDR1 is SGHRS and CDR2 is YFSETQ. The CDR3 region has the DNA TGCGCCAGCAGCCGCGCAGGGATCGGGTACCAAGAGACCCAGTTCTTC. Translation: CASSRAGIGYQETQFF.

The chain has TRBV2 and TRBJ2-7, with 11 nucleotides matching TRBD1. The CDR3 length is 16 residues. The germline CDR1 and CDR2 sequences are SNHLY and FYNNEI. Unmatched junction bases numbered 6, after V lost 5 bases and J lost 0 bases. CDR3 nucleotide sequence: TGTGCCAGCAGTAGATGGGGACAGGGGGACTCCTACGAGCAGTACTTC. Its protein product is CASSRWGQGDSYEQYF.

This clonotype was counted a single time. This chain joins TRBV6-1 and TRBJ2-7; 14 bases agree with TRBD2. Trimming at V came to 8 bases and at J to 7 bases, leaving 19 bases not matched to a gene. Germline CDR1 and CDR2: MNHNS and SASEGT. This CDR3 contains 18 residues. The CDR3 sequence is CASYWTSGRPSSYNEQYF. CDR3 bases: TGTGCCAGCTACTGGACTAGCGGGAGGCCTAGCTCCTACAATGAGCAGTACTTC.

V gene TRBV20-1 combines with J gene TRBJ1-1, with D possibly being TRBD1 (5 bases). The CDR3 totals 13 residues. Trimming removed 7 bases from V and 3 bases from J, with 15 bases in between. Germline CDR1 DFQATT, CDR2 SNEGSKA (reference sequence). The CDR3 DNA reads TGCAGTGGGGGACCTGGATTGGACACTGAAGCTTTCTTT. It yields the protein CSGGPGLDTEAFF.